This is a list of T cell receptor beta chains from one sample in a study of shared clonotypes between healthy human individuals. Only in-frame clones appear in the TCRdb table, and some are missing; sequencing was by immunoSEQ multiplex PCR. Of 2 million to 3 million clones listed, 93% are singletons. Sequenced input: naive CD4+ T cells from PBMCs. The receptors were gathered from a man younger than 30 in good health. Some clones in this sample may be carry-over from other donors' samples. Each CDR3 is given with its conserved first and last residue. Fields, in order: V gene, J gene, clone size, D gene, CDR3 protein, CDR3 DNA. D genes are given only for firm matches. Clone size is stated in some rows and not others, as once, few, many or a class when expanded.

>TRBV28|TRBJ1-5|-|-
CASSLYAQSETQHF
TGTGCCAGCAGTTTATATGCCCAATCAGAAACCCAGCATTTT
>TRBV7-9|TRBJ1-1|few|-
CASSPLGARNTEAFF
TGTGCCAGCAGCCCCCTAGGGGCCAGGAACACTGAAGCTTTCTTT
>TRBV18|TRBJ1-2|-|-
CASSPYTTGGEPHGYTF
TGTGCCAGCTCACCTTATACCACAGGCGGGGAACCTCATGGCTACACCTTC
>TRBV27|TRBJ2-2|-|-
CARGNTGELFF
TGTGCCAGGGGTAACACCGGGGAGCTGTTTTTT
>TRBV6-1|TRBJ1-5|-|-
CASTFDRSNQPQHF
TGTGCCAGCACCTTTGACAGGTCAAATCAGCCCCAGCATTTT
>TRBV21-1|TRBJ2-5|-|-
CASLRGPLRETQYF
TGTGCCAGCTTGCGGGGCCCCCTGCGAGAGACCCAGTACTTC
>TRBV19|TRBJ2-1|-|-
CASSMITSSSYNEQFF
TGTGCCAGTAGTATGATTACTTCTAGCTCCTACAATGAGCAGTTCTTC
>TRBV18|TRBJ1-2|-|-
CASSPATAPSYGYTF
TGTGCCAGCTCACCGGCGACAGCCCCTAGCTATGGCTACACCTTC
>TRBV2|TRBJ2-6|-|-
CASSAAPSGANVLTF
TGTGCCAGCAGTGCGGCCCCCTCTGGGGCCAACGTCCTGACTTTC
>TRBV9|TRBJ2-1|-|-
CASSGTWTDNEQFF
TGTGCCAGCAGCGGAACCTGGACCGACAATGAGCAGTTCTTC
>TRBV30|TRBJ1-1|-|-
CAWSVSRNTEAFF
TGTGCCTGGAGTGTTTCCAGGAACACTGAAGCTTTCTTT
>TRBV5-4|TRBJ2-7|-|TRBD2
CASSRGGFSGSTYEQYF
TGTGCCAGCAGCCGGGGGGGTTTTAGCGGGAGTACCTACGAGCAGTACTTC